Below are 11 T cell receptor beta chains sequenced from a single sample in a study of blood T cell repertoires in COVID-19. Assay used: immunoSEQ multiplex PCR; TCRdb lists only in-frame clones, some missing. Here the sample spans 360,000 or so clones, nearly 90% being singletons. The material sequenced was peripheral blood. The receptors derive from a man aged 18 to 30 with active or convalescent COVID-19.

This chain uses TRBV28 with TRBJ2-7; D is possibly TRBD2 (6 bases). The ends were cut back, 2 bases at V and 2 bases at J, with 10 bases in the middle. The CDR3 length is 14 residues. CDR1 and CDR2 (germline): MDHEN, SYDVKM. The CDR3 spells CASSLLASAYEQYF. DNA for the CDR3: TGTGCCAGCAGTTTACTAGCGAGTGCCTACGAGCAGTACTTC.

The V gene is TRBV19, the J gene TRBJ1-1, with TRBD1 identical over 10 bases. V shed 2 bases, J shed 6 bases, and the junction held 9 bases outside the gene matches. The germline gives CDR1 LNHDA, CDR2 SQIVND (reference sequence). This CDR3 is built from 16 residues. This CDR3 reads CASSISGTGVIAEAFF. CDR3 DNA: TGTGCCAGTAGTATATCGGGGACAGGGGTCATAGCTGAAGCTTTCTTT.

J is TRBJ1-5 and V is TRBV9, with 10 bases that match TRBD1. The J segment lost 4 bases and the V segment lost 0 bases, leaving 1 base of the junction unmatched. Germline values: CDR1 SGDLS, CDR2 YYNGEE. The CDR3 covers 15 residues. CDR3 coding DNA: TGTGCCAGCAGCGTAGGGGGACAGGGGAATCAGCCCCAGCATTTT. Translating gives CASSVGGQGNQPQHF.

DNA of the CDR3: TGTGCCAGCGTCTTCGGGGGGAGCCAAGAGACCCAGTACTTC. Its translation is CASVFGGSQETQYF. The chain carries TRBV6-5 and TRBJ2-5, with 7 bases matching TRBD2. V was pared by 8 bases and J by 1 base, with 7 bases of the junction left unmatched. Germline loops: CDR1 MNHEY, CDR2 SVGAGI. The CDR3 has 14 residues.

V and J are TRBV7-8 and TRBJ1-2; unclear D gene. Trimming shortened V by 1 base and J by 4 bases, and 7 bases separated the two germline ends. This CDR3 has 13 amino acids. Germline V gene data show CDR1 as SGHVS and CDR2 as FQNEAQ. CDR3 DNA sequence: TGTGCCAGCAGCTTAGACCCTATCTATGGCTACACCTTC. Translation gives CASSLDPIYGYTF. The full variable domain, its missing parts supplied by reference TRBV7-8 and TRBJ1-2, is GAGVSQSPRYKVAKRGQDVALRCDPISGHVSLFWYQQALGQGPEFLTYFQNEAQLDKSGLPSDRFFAERPEGSVSTLKIQRTQQEDSAVYLCASSLDPIYGYTFGSGTRLTVV.

A remark on this clone: This sample also contains other DNA sequences that code for the same CDR3. This rearrangement joins TRBV28 to TRBJ2-7, with D unresolved. V was trimmed by 2 bases and J by 3 bases, leaving 5 bases between them. CDR1 MDHEN and CDR2 SYDVKM come from the germline V gene. The CDR3 spans 12 residues. In nucleotides, the CDR3 is TGTGCCAGCAGTTTACCAGGCTACGAGCAGTACTTC. Its protein product is CASSLPGYEQYF.

The chain uses TRBV4-2 and TRBJ2-1; TRBD2 aligns across 10 bases. Germline CDR1 LGHNA, CDR2 YNFKEQ. The CDR3 spans 13 residues. J gave up 6 bases and V 9 bases, and 5 bases lay outside the gene matches. CDR3 in amino acids: CASGTSALNEQFF. CDR3 coding DNA: TGTGCCAGTGGGACTAGCGCGCTCAATGAGCAGTTCTTC.

This clone was counted only a few times. The V call is TRBV11-2, the J call TRBJ1-1; 12 nucleotides agree with TRBD1. J lost 7 bases, V lost 6 bases, and 9 bases had no gene match. Germline V CDR1 and CDR2: SGHAT, FQNNGV. The CDR3 spans 15 residues. CDR3 residues: CASSSRDRGRIEAFF. The DNA of the CDR3 is TGTGCCAGCAGTTCCCGGGACAGGGGGCGAATTGAAGCTTTCTTT.

CDR3 nucleotides: TGTGCCAGCACTGGGGGCTACTCTATCACAGATACGCAGTATTTT. Amino acid sequence: CASTGGYSITDTQYF. The rearrangement joins TRBV6-5 to TRBJ2-3; weak D call: TRBD1 (6 bases). CDR3 length: 15 residues. Germline-derived CDR1 and CDR2 are MNHEY and SVGAGI. The ends were cut back, 7 bases at V and 2 bases at J, with 16 bases in the middle.

This chain connects TRBV28 to TRBJ2-2; D is unresolved. Per germline, CDR1 MDHEN and CDR2 SYDVKM. V lost 5 bases and J lost 0, with 7 bases in between. CDR3 length: 14 residues. CDR3: CASSVQSNTGELFF. The CDR3 DNA is TGTGCCAGCAGTGTACAGTCGAACACCGGGGAGCTGTTTTTT.

The chain has TRBV14 and TRBJ2-1; 9 positions match TRBD1. This CDR3 spans 15 amino acids. J was trimmed by 3 bases and V by 7 bases; bases with no gene match: 7. Germline V gene data show CDR1 as SGHDN and CDR2 as FVKESK. In nucleotides, the CDR3 is TGTGCCAGCACCACCGGGACAGGGTACTACAATGAGCAGTTCTTC. It encodes CASTTGTGYYNEQFF.